This entry features one T cell receptor (beta chain) sequence. Its matching antigen is unknown. The record originates from a study of shared clonotypes between healthy human individuals. The overall study: In total, the donors were two women and a few men aged 18 to 49. The plates for each donor numbered three CD4 naive, three CD4 memory, two CD8 naive and one CD8 memory. The study's findings and limits: Around 5% of naive CD4 clonotypes were common to a few donors. The study found lower generation probabilities in non-shared clonotypes than in those shared by all four donors.

Clones were read by immunoSEQ multiplex PCR, and TCRdb kept only the in-frame ones, dropping some. Seen here are approximately 2,000,000 clones, 85% to 95% observed once, and the top ten hold around 1.7%. The naive CD8 subset, CD45RO-negative cells positively selected for CCR7, excluded terminally differentiated effector memory CD45RA+ cells. The CDR3 spans 15 residues. V was pared by 3 bases and J by 6 bases, with 15 bases between. Germline CDR1 SGDLS, CDR2 YYNGEE. Sequencing input: naive CD8+ T cells from PBMCs. The rearrangement uses TRBV9 and TRBJ2-2; a weak D match, TRBD1 (6 bases). The receptor was isolated from a man aged 18 to 30 in good health. Some clones in this sample may be carry-over from other donors' samples. CDR3 loop: CASSDRDTVAGELFF. The CDR3 DNA follows: TGTGCCAGCAGCGACCGGGACACTGTTGCCGGGGAGCTGTTTTTT.